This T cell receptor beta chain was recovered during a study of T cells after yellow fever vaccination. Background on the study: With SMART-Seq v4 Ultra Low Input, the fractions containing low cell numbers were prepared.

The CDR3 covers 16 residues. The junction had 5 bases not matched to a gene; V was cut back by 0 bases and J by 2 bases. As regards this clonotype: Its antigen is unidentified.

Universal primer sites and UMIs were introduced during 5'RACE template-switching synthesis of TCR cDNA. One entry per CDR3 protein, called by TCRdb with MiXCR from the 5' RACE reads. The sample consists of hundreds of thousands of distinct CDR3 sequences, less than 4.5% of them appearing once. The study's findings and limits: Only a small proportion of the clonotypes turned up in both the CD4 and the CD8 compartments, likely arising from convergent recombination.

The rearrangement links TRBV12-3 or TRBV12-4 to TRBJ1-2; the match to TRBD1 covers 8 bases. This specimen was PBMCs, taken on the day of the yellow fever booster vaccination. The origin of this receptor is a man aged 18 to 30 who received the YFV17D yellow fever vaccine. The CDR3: CASSLAQGAGNYGYTF. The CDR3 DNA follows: TGTGCCAGCAGTTTAGCTCAGGGGGCGGGGAACTATGGCTACACCTTC.